This T cell receptor (beta chain) was sequenced for a study of cytomegalovirus exposure and HLA in healthy donors. Study background: The same platform as the 650 to 700 first-cohort repertoires was used for the 130 or so validation repertoires, a later analysis reported.

The donors were part of the approximately 120-subject validation cohort, which stood apart from the roughly 670-subject first cohort. Study findings and constraints: Most TCR sequences were uncommon, yet certain public TCRs appeared in many donors. The study flagged around 150 TCR beta chains as cytomegalovirus-associated.

Clones were sequenced by immunoSEQ multiplex PCR, and TCRdb holds only the in-frame ones, with some missing. This sample has 100,000 to 150,000 clones, with roughly 87% found just once. The CDR3 runs to 15 residues. Germline V lookup: CDR1 KGHSH, CDR2 LQKENI. V dropped 3 bases and J dropped 0 bases, with 11 bases sitting between them. On this clone: Its specificity is not known.

The gene calls are TRBV18 and TRBJ1-2, with D uncertain. This TCR derives from a woman younger than 35 in good health and CMV-seronegative. Material: PBMCs. CDR3 residues: CASSPQIGSNYGYTF. In nucleotides, the CDR3 is TGTGCCAGCTCACCCCAAATCGGTTCTAACTATGGCTACACCTTC.